This T cell receptor beta chain was identified during a study of blood T cell repertoires in COVID-19. In its sample, this clone was seen once. Germline CDR1 is SGDLS and CDR2 is YYNGEE. CDR3 length: 17 residues. V dropped 0 bases and J dropped 7; count of bases not matched to a gene: 10. Data came from immunoSEQ multiplex PCR; TCRdb stores just in-frame clones and leaves some out. This sample has roughly 100,000 clones, with 88% found just once. This receptor was identified in a man older than 75 with acute or convalescent COVID-19. V and J are TRBV9 and TRBJ2-2; 9 bases agree with TRBD2. The sample consisted of peripheral blood. The CDR3 is CASSVGSRGGRSGELFF. As DNA, the CDR3 is TGTGCCAGCAGCGTAGGATCGCGGGGGGGCCGGAGCGGGGAGCTGTTTTTT. Full variable domain (remainder filled in from reference TRBV9 and TRBJ2-2): DSGVTQTPKHLITATGQRVTLRCSPRSGDLSVYWYQQSLDQGLQFLIQYYNGEERAKGNILERFSAQQFPDLHSELNLSSLELGDSALYFCASSVGSRGGRSGELFFGEGSRLTVL.